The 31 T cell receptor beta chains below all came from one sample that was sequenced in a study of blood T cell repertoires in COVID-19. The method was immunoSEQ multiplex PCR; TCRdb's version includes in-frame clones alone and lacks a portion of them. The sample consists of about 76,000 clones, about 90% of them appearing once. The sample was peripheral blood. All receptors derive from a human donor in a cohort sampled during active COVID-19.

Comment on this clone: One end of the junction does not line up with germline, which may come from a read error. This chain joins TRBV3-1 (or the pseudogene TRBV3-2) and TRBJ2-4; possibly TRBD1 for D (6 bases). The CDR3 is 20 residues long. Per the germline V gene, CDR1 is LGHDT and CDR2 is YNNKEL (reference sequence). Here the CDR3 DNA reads TGTGCCAGCAGACAAGTACGGGACATAAAATTGCAACTAGCCAAAAACATTCAGTACTTC. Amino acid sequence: CASRQVRDIKLQLAKNIQYF.

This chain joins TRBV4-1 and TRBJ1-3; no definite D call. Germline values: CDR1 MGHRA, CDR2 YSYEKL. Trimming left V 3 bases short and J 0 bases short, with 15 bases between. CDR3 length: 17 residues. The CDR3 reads CASSQPLAGYSGNTIYF. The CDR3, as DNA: TGCGCCAGCAGCCAGCCTCTAGCAGGATACTCTGGAAACACCATATATTTT.

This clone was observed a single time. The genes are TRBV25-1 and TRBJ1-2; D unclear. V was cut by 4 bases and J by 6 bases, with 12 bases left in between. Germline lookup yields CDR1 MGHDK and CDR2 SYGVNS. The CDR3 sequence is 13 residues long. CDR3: CASSAYANDGYTF. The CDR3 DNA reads TGTGCCAGCAGTGCGTATGCGAACGATGGCTACACCTTC.

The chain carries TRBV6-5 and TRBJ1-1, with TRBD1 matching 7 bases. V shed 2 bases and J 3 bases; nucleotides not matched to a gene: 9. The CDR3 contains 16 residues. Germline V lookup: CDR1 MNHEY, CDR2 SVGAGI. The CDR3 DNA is TGTGCCAGCAGTTACGGTCCGACAGGGCGCGACACTGAAGCTTTCTTT. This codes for CASSYGPTGRDTEAFF.

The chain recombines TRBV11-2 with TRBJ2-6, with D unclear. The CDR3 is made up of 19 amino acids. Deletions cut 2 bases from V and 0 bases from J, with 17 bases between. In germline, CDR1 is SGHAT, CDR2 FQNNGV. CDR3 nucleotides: TGTGCCAGCAGCTTAACTCCAACCACGTACCGCTCTGGGGCCAACGTCCTGACTTTC. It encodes CASSLTPTTYRSGANVLTF.

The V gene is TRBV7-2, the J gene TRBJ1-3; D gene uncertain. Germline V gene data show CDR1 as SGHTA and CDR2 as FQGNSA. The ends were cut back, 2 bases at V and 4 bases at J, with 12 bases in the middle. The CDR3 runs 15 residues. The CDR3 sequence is CASSLTGGLGNTIYF. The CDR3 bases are TGTGCCAGCAGCTTAACCGGAGGGCTCGGAAACACCATATATTTT.

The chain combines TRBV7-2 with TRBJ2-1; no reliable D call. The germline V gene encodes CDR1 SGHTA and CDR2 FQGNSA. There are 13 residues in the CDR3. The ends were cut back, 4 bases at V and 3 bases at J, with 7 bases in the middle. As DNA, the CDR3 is TGTGCCAGCAGCTCCCCCAACTACAATGAGCAGTTCTTC. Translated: CASSSPNYNEQFF.

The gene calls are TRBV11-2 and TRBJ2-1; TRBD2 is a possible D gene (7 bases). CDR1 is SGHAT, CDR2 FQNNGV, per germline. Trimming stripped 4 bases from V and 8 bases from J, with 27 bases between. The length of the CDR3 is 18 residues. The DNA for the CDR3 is TGTGCCAGCAGCTGGCCGAGGGGGGGTCGCGGCCGGAGTTATGAGCAGTTCTTC. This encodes CASSWPRGGRGRSYEQFF. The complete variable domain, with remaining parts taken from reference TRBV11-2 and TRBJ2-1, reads EAGVAQSPRYKIIEKRQSVAFWCNPISGHATLYWYQQILGQGPKLLIQFQNNGVVDDSQLPKDRFSAERLKGVDSTLKIQPAKLEDSAVYLCASSWPRGGRGRSYEQFFGPGTRLTVL.

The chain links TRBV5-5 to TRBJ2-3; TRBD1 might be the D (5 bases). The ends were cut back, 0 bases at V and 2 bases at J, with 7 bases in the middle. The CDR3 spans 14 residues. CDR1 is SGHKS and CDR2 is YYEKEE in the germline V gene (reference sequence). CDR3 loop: CASSLGGPTDTQYF. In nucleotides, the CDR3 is TGTGCCAGCAGCTTGGGGGGCCCCACAGATACGCAGTATTTT.

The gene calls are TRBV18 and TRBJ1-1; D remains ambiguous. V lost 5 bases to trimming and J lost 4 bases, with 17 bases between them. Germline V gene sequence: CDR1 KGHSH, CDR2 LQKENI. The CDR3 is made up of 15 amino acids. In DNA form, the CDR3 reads TGTGCCAGCTCAGGGTGGAGAGGAACGAGCACTGAAGCTTTCTTT. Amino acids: CASSGWRGTSTEAFF. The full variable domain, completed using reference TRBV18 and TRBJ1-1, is NAGVMQNPRHLVRRRGQEARLRCSPMKGHSHVYWYRQLPEEGLKFMVYLQKENIIDESGMPKERFSAEFPKEGPSILRIQQVVRGDSAAYFCASSGWRGTSTEAFFGQGTRLTVV.

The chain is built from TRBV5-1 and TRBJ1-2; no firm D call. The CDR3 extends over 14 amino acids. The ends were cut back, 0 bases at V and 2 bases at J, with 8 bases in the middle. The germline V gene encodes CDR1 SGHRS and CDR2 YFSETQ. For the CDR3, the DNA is TGCGCCAGCAGCTTGGAATCGGGGAACTATGGCTACACCTTC. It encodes CASSLESGNYGYTF. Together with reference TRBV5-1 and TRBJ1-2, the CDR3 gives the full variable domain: KAGVTQTPRYLIKTRGQQVTLSCSPISGHRSVSWYQQTPGQGLQFLFEYFSETQRNKGNFPGRFSGRQFSNSRSEMNVSTLELGDSALYLCASSLESGNYGYTFGSGTRLTVV.

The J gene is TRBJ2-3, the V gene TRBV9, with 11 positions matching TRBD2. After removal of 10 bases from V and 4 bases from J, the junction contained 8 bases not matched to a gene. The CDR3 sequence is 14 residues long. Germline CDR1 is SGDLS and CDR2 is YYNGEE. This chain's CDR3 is CASTSGGRPDTQYF. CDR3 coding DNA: TGTGCCTCCACTAGCGGGGGCCGTCCAGATACGCAGTATTTT.

The CDR3 region has the DNA TGTGCCAGAAGCTTAAGCCGGGGAACGGGAAACTACACCTTC. Translating gives CARSLSRGTGNYTF. The rearrangement links TRBV5-3 to TRBJ1-2; D not resolved. TRBV5-3 is assigned to the ORF class and has an uncertain function. Trimming took 2 bases from V and 10 from J, leaving 18 bases between them. This CDR3 spans 14 amino acids.

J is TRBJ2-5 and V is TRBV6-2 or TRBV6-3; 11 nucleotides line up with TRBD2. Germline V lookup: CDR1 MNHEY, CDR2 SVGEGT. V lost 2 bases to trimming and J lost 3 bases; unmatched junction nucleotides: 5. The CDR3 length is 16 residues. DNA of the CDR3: TGTGCCAGCAGTTACCCAAGACTAGCGGGGAAAGAGACCCAGTACTTC. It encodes CASSYPRLAGKETQYF.

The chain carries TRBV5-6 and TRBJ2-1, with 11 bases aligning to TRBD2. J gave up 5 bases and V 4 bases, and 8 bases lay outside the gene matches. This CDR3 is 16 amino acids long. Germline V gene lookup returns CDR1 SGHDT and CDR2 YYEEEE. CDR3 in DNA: TGTGCCAGCAGCCCGACACTAGCGGGGGCGCACAATGAGCAGTTCTTC. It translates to CASSPTLAGAHNEQFF.

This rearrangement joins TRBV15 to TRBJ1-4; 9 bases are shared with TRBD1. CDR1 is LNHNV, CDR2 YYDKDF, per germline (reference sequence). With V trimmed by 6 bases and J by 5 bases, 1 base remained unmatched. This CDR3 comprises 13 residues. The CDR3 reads CATRDRGNEKLFF. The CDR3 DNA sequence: TGTGCCACCAGGGACAGGGGAAATGAAAAACTGTTTTTT.

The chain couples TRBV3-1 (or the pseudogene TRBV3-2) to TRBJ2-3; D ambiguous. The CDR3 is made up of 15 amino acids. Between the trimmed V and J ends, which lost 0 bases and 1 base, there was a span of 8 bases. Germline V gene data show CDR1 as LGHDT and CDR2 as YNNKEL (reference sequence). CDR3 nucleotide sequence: TGTGCCAGCAGCCAAGAGAGCTCGGGCACAGATACGCAGTATTTT. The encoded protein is CASSQESSGTDTQYF.

CDR3 residues: CASSQNRGADTQYF. In DNA, the CDR3 is TGTGCCAGCAGCCAAAACAGGGGTGCAGATACGCAGTATTTT. This sequence joins TRBV11-1 and TRBJ2-3; 7 bases line up with TRBD1. There are 14 residues in the CDR3. Germline CDR1 and CDR2: SGHAT and FQDESV (reference sequence). The trim removed 5 bases at V and 4 bases at J, leaving 6 bases unmatched. The entire variable domain, with the rest obtained from reference TRBV11-1 and TRBJ2-3, is as follows: EAEVAQSPRYKITEKSQAVAFWCDPISGHATLYWYRQILGQGPELLVQFQDESVVDDSQLPKDRFSAERLKGVDSTLKIQPAELGDSAMYLCASSQNRGADTQYFGPGTRLTVL.

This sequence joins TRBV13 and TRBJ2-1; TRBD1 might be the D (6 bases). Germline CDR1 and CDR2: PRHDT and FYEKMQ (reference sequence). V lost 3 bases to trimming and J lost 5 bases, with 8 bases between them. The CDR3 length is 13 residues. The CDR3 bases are TGTGCCAGCAGCTTTGACAGGAACAATGAGCAGTTCTTC. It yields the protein CASSFDRNNEQFF.

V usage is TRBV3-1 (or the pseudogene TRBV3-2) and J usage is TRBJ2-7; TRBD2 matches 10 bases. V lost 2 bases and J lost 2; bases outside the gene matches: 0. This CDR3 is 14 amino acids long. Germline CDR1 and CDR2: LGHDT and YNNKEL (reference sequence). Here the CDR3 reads CASSQSGGAYEQYF. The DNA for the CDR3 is TGTGCCAGCAGCCAAAGCGGGGGGGCCTACGAGCAGTACTTC.

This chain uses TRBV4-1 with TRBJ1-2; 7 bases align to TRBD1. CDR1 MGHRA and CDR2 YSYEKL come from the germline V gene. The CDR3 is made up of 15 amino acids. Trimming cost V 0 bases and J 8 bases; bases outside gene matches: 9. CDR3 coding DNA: TGCGCCAGCAGCCAAGAAAGCGGACAGGAGAGGGGCTACACCTTC. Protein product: CASSQESGQERGYTF.

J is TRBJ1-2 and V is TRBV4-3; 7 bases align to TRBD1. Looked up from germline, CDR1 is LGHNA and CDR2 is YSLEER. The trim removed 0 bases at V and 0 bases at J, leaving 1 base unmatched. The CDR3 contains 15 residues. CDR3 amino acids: CASSQDGQANYGYTF. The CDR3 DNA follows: TGCGCCAGCAGCCAAGACGGACAGGCTAACTATGGCTACACCTTC.

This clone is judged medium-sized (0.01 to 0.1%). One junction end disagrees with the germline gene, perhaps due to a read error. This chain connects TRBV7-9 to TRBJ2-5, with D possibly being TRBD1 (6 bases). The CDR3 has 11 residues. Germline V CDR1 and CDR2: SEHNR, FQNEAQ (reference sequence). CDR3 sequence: CASSALGAFNF. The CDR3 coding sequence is TGTGCCAGCAGCGCTTTGGGGGCGTTCAACTTC.

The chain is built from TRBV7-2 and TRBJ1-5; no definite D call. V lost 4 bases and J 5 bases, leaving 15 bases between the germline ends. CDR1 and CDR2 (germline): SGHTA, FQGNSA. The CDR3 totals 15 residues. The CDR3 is CASSSRWSRDQPQHF. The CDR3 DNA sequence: TGTGCCAGCAGCTCCCGGTGGAGCCGTGATCAGCCCCAGCATTTT.

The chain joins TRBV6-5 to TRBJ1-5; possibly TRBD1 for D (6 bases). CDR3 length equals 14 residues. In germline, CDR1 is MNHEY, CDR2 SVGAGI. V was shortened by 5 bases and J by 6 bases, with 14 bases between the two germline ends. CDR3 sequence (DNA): TGTGCCAGCAGTCTCAGGGGCGGCATTCAGCCCCAGCATTTT. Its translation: CASSLRGGIQPQHF.

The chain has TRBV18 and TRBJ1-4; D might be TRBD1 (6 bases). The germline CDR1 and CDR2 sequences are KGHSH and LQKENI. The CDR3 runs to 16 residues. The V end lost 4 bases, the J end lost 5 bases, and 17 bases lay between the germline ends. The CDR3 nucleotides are TGTGCCAGCTCACTAACAGGGACGGGGTGGAATGAAAAACTGTTTTTT. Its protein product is CASSLTGTGWNEKLFF.

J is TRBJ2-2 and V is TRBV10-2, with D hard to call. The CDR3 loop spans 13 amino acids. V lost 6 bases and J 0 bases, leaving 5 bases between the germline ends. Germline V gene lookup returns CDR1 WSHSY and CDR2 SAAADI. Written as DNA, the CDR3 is TGCGCCAGCAGATCCACGAACACCGGGGAGCTGTTTTTT. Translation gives CASRSTNTGELFF.

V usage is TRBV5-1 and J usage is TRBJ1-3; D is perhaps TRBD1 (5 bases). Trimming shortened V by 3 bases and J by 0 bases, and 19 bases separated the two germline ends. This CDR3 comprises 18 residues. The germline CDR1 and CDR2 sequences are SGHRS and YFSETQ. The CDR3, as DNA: TGCGCCAGCAGCTGGGGGGTCGACAGCCATCCCTCTGGAAACACCATATATTTT. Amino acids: CASSWGVDSHPSGNTIYF. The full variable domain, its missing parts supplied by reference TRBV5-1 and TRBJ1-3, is KAGVTQTPRYLIKTRGQQVTLSCSPISGHRSVSWYQQTPGQGLQFLFEYFSETQRNKGNFPGRFSGRQFSNSRSEMNVSTLELGDSALYLCASSWGVDSHPSGNTIYFGEGSWLTVV.

The CDR3: CASKTLAGGYNEQFF. CDR3 DNA: TGTGCCAGCAAAACACTAGCGGGGGGTTACAATGAGCAGTTCTTC. The chain uses TRBV27 and TRBJ2-1; 12 nucleotides line up with TRBD2. Germline assignment: CDR1 MNHEY and CDR2 SMNVEV (reference sequence). This CDR3 spans 15 amino acids. J was trimmed by 4 bases and V by 7 bases; bases with no gene match: 5.

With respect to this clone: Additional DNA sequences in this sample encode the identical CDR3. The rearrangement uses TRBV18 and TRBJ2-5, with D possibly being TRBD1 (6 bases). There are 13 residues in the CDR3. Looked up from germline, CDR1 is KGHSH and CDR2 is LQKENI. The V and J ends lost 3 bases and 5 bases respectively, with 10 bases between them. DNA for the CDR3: TGTGCCAGCTCACCGCCAGGGGTGGAGACCCAGTACTTC. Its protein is CASSPPGVETQYF. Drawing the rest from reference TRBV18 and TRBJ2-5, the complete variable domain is NAGVMQNPRHLVRRRGQEARLRCSPMKGHSHVYWYRQLPEEGLKFMVYLQKENIIDESGMPKERFSAEFPKEGPSILRIQQVVRGDSAAYFCASSPPGVETQYFGPGTRLLVL.

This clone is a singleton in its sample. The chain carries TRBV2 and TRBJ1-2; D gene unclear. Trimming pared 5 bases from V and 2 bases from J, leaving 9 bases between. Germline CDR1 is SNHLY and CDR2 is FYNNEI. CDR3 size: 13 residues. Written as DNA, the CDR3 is TGTGCCAGCAGTATCGGGGAGAACTATGGCTACACCTTC. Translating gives CASSIGENYGYTF.